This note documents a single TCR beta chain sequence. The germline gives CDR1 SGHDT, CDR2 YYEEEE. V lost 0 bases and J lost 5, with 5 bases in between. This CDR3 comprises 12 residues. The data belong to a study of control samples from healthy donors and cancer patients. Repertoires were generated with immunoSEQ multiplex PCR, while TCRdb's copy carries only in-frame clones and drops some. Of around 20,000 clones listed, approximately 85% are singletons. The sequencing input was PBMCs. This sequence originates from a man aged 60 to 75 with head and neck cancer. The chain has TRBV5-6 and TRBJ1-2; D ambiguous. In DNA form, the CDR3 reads TGTGCCAGCAGCTTGGAAGTATATGGCTACACCTTC. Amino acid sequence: CASSLEVYGYTF.